This T cell receptor (beta chain) was sequenced in a study of siplizumab effects on memory and regulatory T cells. Points from the study as a whole: No functional test confirmed suppression by proliferating siplizumab-culture Tregs. A minor fraction of alloreactive clones, and no more, mapped to unstimulated subsets.

The CDR3 contains 15 residues. Germline V gene data show CDR1 as KGHSH and CDR2 as LQKENI. Notes on this clone: Antigen specificity is unknown. One end of the junction does not line up with germline, which may come from a read error.

The method was immunoSEQ multiplex PCR; TCRdb's version includes in-frame clones alone and lacks a portion of them. The sample yields some 62,000 clones, roughly 80% seen once. The sequenced material came from memory CD4+ T cells sorted from blood. The receptor was derived from a human donor in good health. This chain connects TRBV18 to TRBJ2-7; D may be TRBD1 (8 bases). The CDR3 coding sequence is TGTGCCAGCTCCCCACAGGGGGGGAGCTCCTACGAGCAGTACTTC. As protein: CASSPQGGSSYEQYF. The full variable domain, in which reference TRBV18 and TRBJ2-7 provide the parts outside the CDR3, is NAGVMQNPRHLVRRRGQEARLRCSPMKGHSHVYWYRQLPEEGLKFMVYLQKENIIDESGMPKERFSAEFPKEGPSILRIQQVVRGDSAAYFCASSPQGGSSYEQYFGPGTRLTVT.